This TCR beta chain derives from a study of T cell responses to AZD1222 COVID-19 vaccine (dated by TCRdb to the early 2020s). Context from the whole study: AZD1222 recipients whose second dose came at about 4 weeks and those whose second dose came at about 12 weeks were combined into one group, since spike-specific TCR depth and breadth did not differ between the two schedules. A total of 230 to 250 trial participants underwent TCR sequencing, of whom 200 to 220 received two doses of AZD1222 and around 25 received two doses of the MenACWY control vaccine. Enrollment into the trials was organized by age into subgroups of 18-55, 56-69 and 70-plus years, and those subgroups contained 148, 28 and 57 TCR-sequenced participants, respectively.

The table lists this clone with a few counts. The specificity of this receptor is unknown. The CDR3 carries no conserved terminal phenylalanine or tryptophan, so it likely arises from a read error. It is unclear where the CDR3 begins or ends on the DNA, so no DNA is shown, and the CDR3 is as TCRdb lists it. The CDR3 spans 12 amino acids, including both terminal residues. From the germline V gene, CDR1 is MNHEY and CDR2 is SVGAGI. On the study overall, not on this receptor specifically: Only a handful of AZD1222 recipients were SARS-CoV-2 seropositive at baseline, limiting conclusions about previously exposed vaccinees. After two AZD1222 doses, both the breadth and the depth of spike-specific TCRs were significantly higher than at day 0 and than in MenACWY recipients. Participants were mostly white British, with more females than males. The authors suggested clonal diversity may have been underestimated. The 56-69-year group was small, and its depth increase did not reach significance, likely because of low power. The vaccine-associated CD4 TCRs covered the entire spike protein, and the dominant responses fell in regions 160-218 and 743-854. Nearly half of unique spike-specific TCRs reportedly recognized epitopes outside regions mutated in the B.1.351 and B.1.1.7 variants. No day 14 peak-response samples were available, so repertoires were characterized only after the peak T cell response.

The sample's time point, from its label and the paper: baseline before first vaccination. Vaccinee samples were obtained from the UK trials COV001 and COV002, which included a single-blind randomized controlled phase 2/3 trial of AZD1222 (ChAdOx1 nCoV-19) in healthy adults. Trial participant PBMC samples were collected at day 0 and day 28 after the second dose for TCRbeta chain sequencing. The CDR3 regions of human TCRbeta chains were analyzed by immunosequencing. In the original analysis: TCRs in the repertoires were matched against a reference library of SARS-CoV-2-specific TCRs that had been generated with the MIRA antigen-specificity platform. Breadth was defined as the fraction of unique TCRs that were SARS-CoV-2-associated, and depth was defined as the fraction of total T cells that were SARS-CoV-2-associated. Using the MIRA data, each spike-specific TCR was assigned both to the spike region to which the TCR was reactive and to a CD4 or CD8 class. Log10-transformed breadth and depth values were compared by one-way ANOVA with Sidak's multiple comparisons tests. TCRdb retrieved this table from immuneACCESS and kept in-frame rearrangements only. Not all clones are present; in checked studies, unresolved V genes account for under half, and no reason is known for the remainder. For V, J and clone size, that table is used; D and trimming come from the DNA. The sample has around 170,000 clones on record, approximately 90% of them singletons. The ten largest clones represent nearly 1% of the sample.

The rearrangement joined TRBV6-5 to TRBJ2-3; the DNA was not used to check the table's D call, TRBD2. This specimen consisted of peripheral blood, obtained on day 0 of AZD1222 vaccination. This receptor was identified in an adult in good health. The CDR3 region reads CASRSLAGGSIV.